This is a list of T cell receptor beta chains from one sample in a study of blood T cells in healthy people across ages. TCRdb re-derived calls from the 5' RACE reads in MiXCR, one entry per CDR3 protein. The sample shows about 780,000 distinct CDR3 sequences, about 45% of them seen only once. The sequencing input was blood. The origin of the receptors is a man aged 80 or over in good health. Both conserved end residues are part of each CDR3.

V gene: TRBV4-1; J gene: TRBJ2-2; CDR3 protein: CASSRRQGDTGELFF
V gene: TRBV7-6; J gene: TRBJ1-5; CDR3 protein: CASSFYQGAGQPQHF
V gene: TRBV12-3/TRBV12-4; J gene: TRBJ2-5; CDR3 protein: CASSLASGQKSTQYF
V gene: TRBV5-1; J gene: TRBJ2-2; CDR3 protein: CASSLATPAQGELFF
V gene: TRBV29-1; J gene: TRBJ2-5; CDR3 protein: CSVERGGVGNEQYF
V gene: TRBV7-2; J gene: TRBJ2-7; CDR3 protein: CASSFGRLTYNEQYF
V gene: TRBV12-3/TRBV12-4; J gene: TRBJ2-1; CDR3 protein: CASSLAQASGRLEQFF
V gene: TRBV20-1; J gene: TRBJ2-3; CDR3 protein: CSARLVSDTQYF
V gene: TRBV7-2; J gene: TRBJ2-1; CDR3 protein: CASSLAAGHHSEQFF
V gene: TRBV7-2; J gene: TRBJ2-3; CDR3 protein: CASSLESGLDTQYF
V gene: TRBV18; J gene: TRBJ2-7; CDR3 protein: CASSPGSEQYF
V gene: TRBV29-1; J gene: TRBJ1-5; CDR3 protein: CSVEGGAGNQPQHF
V gene: TRBV5-6; J gene: TRBJ2-5; CDR3 protein: CASTARGSQETQYF
V gene: TRBV7-8; J gene: TRBJ2-1; CDR3 protein: CASSLAGGTEQFF
V gene: TRBV2; J gene: TRBJ1-4; CDR3 protein: CASRPGQVATNEKLFF
V gene: TRBV2; J gene: TRBJ2-1; CDR3 protein: CASNKRDNYNEQFF
V gene: TRBV4-3; J gene: TRBJ2-6; CDR3 protein: CASSREVGDWANVLTF
V gene: TRBV5-1; J gene: TRBJ2-3; CDR3 protein: CASSWRGLAGDPTDTQYF
V gene: TRBV3-1; J gene: TRBJ1-2; CDR3 protein: CASSQGTGESGYTF
V gene: TRBV29-1; J gene: TRBJ2-7; CDR3 protein: CSVMTGGNSYEQYF
V gene: TRBV7-2; J gene: .; CDR3 protein: CASSLVREGTQYF
V gene: TRBV5-6; J gene: .; CDR3 protein: CASSLRQGLSYEQYF
V gene: TRBV29-1; J gene: TRBJ1-3; CDR3 protein: CSVGTAEWGNTIYF
V gene: TRBV12-3/TRBV12-4; J gene: TRBJ2-3; CDR3 protein: CASSLRGSDTDTQYF
V gene: TRBV12-3/TRBV12-4; J gene: TRBJ1-2; CDR3 protein: CAIWDPANYGYTF
V gene: TRBV4-3; J gene: TRBJ1-1; CDR3 protein: CASSSGQGATNTEAFF
V gene: TRBV3-1; J gene: TRBJ2-1; CDR3 protein: CASSRGPGTPEGNEQFF
V gene: TRBV12-3/TRBV12-4; J gene: TRBJ2-7; CDR3 protein: CASSSSFGGGSYEQYF
V gene: TRBV24-1; J gene: .; CDR3 protein: CATSDARLNEQYF
V gene: TRBV25-1; J gene: TRBJ2-7; CDR3 protein: CASSAFGTVDYEQYF
V gene: TRBV6-1; J gene: TRBJ2-4; CDR3 protein: CASTSRRGTSKNIQYF